This TCR beta chain was sequenced for a study of response to subunit inactivated influenza vaccine. Study observations and caveats: The authors suggested that few new T cells are recruited per seasonal influenza vaccination.

This clonotype was picked up a small number of times. Its specificity is unknown. Germline V gives CDR1 SGHAT, CDR2 FQDESV (reference sequence). V lost 4 bases and J 6 bases, leaving 13 bases between the germline ends. This CDR3 is built from 14 residues. TCRdb re-called the RT-PCR reads through MiXCR, storing one row per CDR3 protein. The table shows some 520,000 distinct CDR3 sequences, with about 15% occurring only once. The specimen comprised CD4+ T cells sorted from PBMCs, sampled less than 30 months after vaccination. The receptor was derived from a man in his fifties or sixties who received an inactivated influenza vaccine. This chain joins TRBV11-1 and TRBJ2-1; possibly TRBD2 for D (6 bases). The DNA of the CDR3 is TGTGCCAGCAGCTCGGGACTGATCTTCAATGAGCAGTTCTTC. Translated, it gives CASSSGLIFNEQFF.